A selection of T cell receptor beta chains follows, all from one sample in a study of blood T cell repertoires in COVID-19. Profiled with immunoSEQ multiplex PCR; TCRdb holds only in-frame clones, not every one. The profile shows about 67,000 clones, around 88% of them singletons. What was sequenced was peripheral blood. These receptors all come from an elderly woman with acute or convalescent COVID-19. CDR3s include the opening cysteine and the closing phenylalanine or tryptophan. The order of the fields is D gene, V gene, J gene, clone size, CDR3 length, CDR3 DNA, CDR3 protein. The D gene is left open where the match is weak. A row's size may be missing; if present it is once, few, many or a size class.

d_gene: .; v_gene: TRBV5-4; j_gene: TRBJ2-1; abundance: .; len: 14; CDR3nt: TGTGCCAGCAGTCCATGGGGGGCCTACAATGAGCAGTTCTTC; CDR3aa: CASSPWGAYNEQFF
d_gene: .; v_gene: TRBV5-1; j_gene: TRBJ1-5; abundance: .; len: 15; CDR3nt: TGCGCCAGCAGCTTGGGGGGGACTGCCGATCAGCCCCAGCATTTT; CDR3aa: CASSLGGTADQPQHF
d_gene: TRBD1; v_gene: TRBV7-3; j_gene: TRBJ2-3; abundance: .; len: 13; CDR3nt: TGTGCCAGCAGTCAAGACAGGGCAGATACGCAGTATTTT; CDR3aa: CASSQDRADTQYF
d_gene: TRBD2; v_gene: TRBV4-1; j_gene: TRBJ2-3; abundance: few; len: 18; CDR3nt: TGCGCCAGCAGCCAAGAGCGCGCGGGACTAGCGGGAGTCGGTACGCAGTATTTT; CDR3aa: CASSQERAGLAGVGTQYF
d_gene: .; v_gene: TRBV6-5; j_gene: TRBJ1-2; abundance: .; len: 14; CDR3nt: TGTGCCAGCAGTCCGTCCCAGGGGCCCTATGGCTACACCTTC; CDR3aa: CASSPSQGPYGYTF
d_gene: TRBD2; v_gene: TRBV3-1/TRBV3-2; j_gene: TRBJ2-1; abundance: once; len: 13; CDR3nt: TGTGCCAGCAGCCGCGGGAGAGGGAATGAGCAGTTCTTC; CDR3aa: CASSRGRGNEQFF
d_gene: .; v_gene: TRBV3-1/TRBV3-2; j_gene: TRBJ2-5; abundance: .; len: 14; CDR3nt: TGTGCCAGCAGCCTACGTGGAGGCCGGGAGACCCAGTACTTC; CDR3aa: CASSLRGGRETQYF
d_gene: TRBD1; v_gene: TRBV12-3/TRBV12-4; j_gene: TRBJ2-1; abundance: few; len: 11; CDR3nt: TGTGCCAGCAGTCAGAGACAGGGTAGGGTCTTC; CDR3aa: CASSQRQGRVF
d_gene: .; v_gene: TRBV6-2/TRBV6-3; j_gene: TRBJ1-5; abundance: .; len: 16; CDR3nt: TGTGCCAGCAGTTACACGCGCGTTGTGGGCAATCAGCCCCAGCATTTT; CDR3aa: CASSYTRVVGNQPQHF
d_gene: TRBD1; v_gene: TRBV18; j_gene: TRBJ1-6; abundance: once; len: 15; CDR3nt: TGTGCCAGCTCACCCCGACCGGAGGGGGCTTCACCCCTCCACTTT; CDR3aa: CASSPRPEGASPLHF
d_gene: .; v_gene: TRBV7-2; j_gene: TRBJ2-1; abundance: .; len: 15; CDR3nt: TGTGCCAGCAGCTTTGGGCCCGGATCCTACAATGAGCAGTTCTTC; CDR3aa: CASSFGPGSYNEQFF
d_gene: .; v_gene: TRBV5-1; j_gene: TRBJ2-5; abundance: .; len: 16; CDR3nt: TGCGCCAGCAGCTTGGCTAGCCCCCATTCCGGGGAGACCCAGTACTTC; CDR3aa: CASSLASPHSGETQYF
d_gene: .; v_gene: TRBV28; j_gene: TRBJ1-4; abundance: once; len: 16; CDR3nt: TGTGCCAGCAGTTTATTTGGCGGAGCAACTAATGAAAAACTGTTTTTT; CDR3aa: CASSLFGGATNEKLFF
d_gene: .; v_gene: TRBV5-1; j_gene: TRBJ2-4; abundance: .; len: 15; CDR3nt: TGCGCCAGCAGCTTGGATCAGGGCACCAAAAACATTCAGTACTTC; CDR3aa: CASSLDQGTKNIQYF
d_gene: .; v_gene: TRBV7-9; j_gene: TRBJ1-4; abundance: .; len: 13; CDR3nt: TGTGCCAGCAGCTTAACAGGGAGCGAAAAACTGTTTTTT; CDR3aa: CASSLTGSEKLFF
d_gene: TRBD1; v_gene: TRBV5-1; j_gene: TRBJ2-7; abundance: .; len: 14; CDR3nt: TGCGCCAGCAGCTTGTTACCGACAGGGAGCGAGCAGTACTTC; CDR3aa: CASSLLPTGSEQYF
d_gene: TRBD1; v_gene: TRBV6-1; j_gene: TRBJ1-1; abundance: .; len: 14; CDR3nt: TGTGCCAGCAGTGAGGGGACAGGACGTACTGAAGCTTTCTTT; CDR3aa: CASSEGTGRTEAFF
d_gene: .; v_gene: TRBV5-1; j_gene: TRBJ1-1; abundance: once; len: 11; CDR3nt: TGCGCCAGCAGCGAGGCTACTGAAGCTTTCTTT; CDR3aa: CASSEATEAFF
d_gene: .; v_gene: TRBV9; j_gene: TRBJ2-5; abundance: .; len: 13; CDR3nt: TGTGCCAGCAGCGTAGCTGGCAGAGAGACCCAGTACTTC; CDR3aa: CASSVAGRETQYF
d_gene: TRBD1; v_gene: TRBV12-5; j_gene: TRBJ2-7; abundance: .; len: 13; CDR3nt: TGTGCTAGTGGGACCGGGACAGGGGCCGAGCAGTACTTC; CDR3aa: CASGTGTGAEQYF
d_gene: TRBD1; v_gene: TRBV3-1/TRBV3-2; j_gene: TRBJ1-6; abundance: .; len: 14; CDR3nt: TGTGCCAGCCGTGACAGGGGGTCAAATTCACCCCTCCACTTT; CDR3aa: CASRDRGSNSPLHF
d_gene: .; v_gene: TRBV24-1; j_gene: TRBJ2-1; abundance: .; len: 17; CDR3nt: TGTGCCACCAGTGATTGGGTAGCGCCCAGCTCCTACAATGAGCAGTTCTTC; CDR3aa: CATSDWVAPSSYNEQFF
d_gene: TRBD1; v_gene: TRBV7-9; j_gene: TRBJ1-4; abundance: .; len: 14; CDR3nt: TGTGCCAGCACCCCTTGGCAGGGGGATGAAAAACTGTTTTTT; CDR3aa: CASTPWQGDEKLFF
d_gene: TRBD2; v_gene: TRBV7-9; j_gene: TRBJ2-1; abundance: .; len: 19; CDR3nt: TGTGCCAGCAGCCGCGGATGGATGGGCGGGGGTACCTCTGGGCATGAGCAGTTCTTC; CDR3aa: CASSRGWMGGGTSGHEQFF
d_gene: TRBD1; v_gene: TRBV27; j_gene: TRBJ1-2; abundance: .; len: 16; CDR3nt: TGTGCCAGCACCTCAGGACAGGGTGCGACTAACTATGGCTACACCTTC; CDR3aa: CASTSGQGATNYGYTF
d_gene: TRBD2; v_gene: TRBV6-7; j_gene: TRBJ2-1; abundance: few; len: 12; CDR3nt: TGTGCCAGCGCATTAGCGGGGGGGGAGCAGTTCTTC; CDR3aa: CASALAGGEQFF
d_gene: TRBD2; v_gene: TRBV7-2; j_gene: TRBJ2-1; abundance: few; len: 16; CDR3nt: TGTGCCAGCAGCTTAGTAACTAGCGGTCTGAACAATGAGCAGTTCTTC; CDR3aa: CASSLVTSGLNNEQFF